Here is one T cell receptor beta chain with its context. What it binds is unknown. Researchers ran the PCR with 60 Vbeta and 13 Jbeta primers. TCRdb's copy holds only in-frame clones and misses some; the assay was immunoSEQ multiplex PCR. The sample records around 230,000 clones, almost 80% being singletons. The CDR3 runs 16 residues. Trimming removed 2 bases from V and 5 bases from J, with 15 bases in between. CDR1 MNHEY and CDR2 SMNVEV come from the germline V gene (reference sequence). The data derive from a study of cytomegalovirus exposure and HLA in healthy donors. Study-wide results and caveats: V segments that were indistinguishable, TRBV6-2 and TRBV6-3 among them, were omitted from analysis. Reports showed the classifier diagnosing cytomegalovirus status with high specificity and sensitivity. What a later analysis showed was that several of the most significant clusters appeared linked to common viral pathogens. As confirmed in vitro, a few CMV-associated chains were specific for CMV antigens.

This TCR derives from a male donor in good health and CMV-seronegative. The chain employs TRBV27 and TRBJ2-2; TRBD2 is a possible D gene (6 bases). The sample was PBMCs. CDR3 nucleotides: TGTGCCAGCAGTTTACCTTTTGGGACTCAAACCGGGGAGCTGTTTTTT. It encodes CASSLPFGTQTGELFF.